At least ten counts were recorded for the clone carrying this T cell receptor beta chain. Antigen specificity is unknown. This sample was included in a study of identical twins. Study-wide findings and caveats: Where beta out-of-frame sequences were concerned, excess twin sharing was weaker.

One entry per CDR3 protein, called by TCRdb with MiXCR from the 5' RACE reads. The sample consists of just under 650,000 distinct CDR3 sequences, just over 7% of them appearing once. V was trimmed by 5 bases and J by 2 bases, leaving 16 bases between them. The CDR3 runs to 17 residues. The sample was also reused in another study, on yellow fever vaccine responses in identical twins. That paper notes: Twins showed a vaccine T cell response that reportedly seemed partly convergent, partly personalized.

This chain connects TRBV12-3 or TRBV12-4 to TRBJ1-6; D is unresolved. This receptor was taken from a woman in her late teens or twenties in good health. The sample was PBMCs. The CDR3 DNA is TGTGCCAGCAGTCGGGTTTCAGGAGGGCCCTATAATTCACCCCTCCACTTT. Translated, it gives CASSRVSGGPYNSPLHF.